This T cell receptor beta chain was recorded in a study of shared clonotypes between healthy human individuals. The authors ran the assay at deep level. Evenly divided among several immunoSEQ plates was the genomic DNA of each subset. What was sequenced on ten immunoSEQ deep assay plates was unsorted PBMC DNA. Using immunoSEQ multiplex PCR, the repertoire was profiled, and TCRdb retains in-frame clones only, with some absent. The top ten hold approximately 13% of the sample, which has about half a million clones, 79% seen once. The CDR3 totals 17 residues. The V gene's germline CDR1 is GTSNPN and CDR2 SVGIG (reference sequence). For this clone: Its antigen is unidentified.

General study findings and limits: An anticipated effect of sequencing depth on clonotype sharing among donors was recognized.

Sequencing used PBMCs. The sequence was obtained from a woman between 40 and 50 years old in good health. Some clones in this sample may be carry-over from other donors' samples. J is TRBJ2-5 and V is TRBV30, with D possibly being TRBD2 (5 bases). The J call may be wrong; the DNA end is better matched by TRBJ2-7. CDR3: CAWSVGRLALSSYEQYF. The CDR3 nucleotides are TGTGCCTGGAGTGTGGGCCGGCTAGCCTTAAGCTCCTACGAGCAGTACTTC.